The TCR beta chain under discussion was sequenced for a study of cytomegalovirus exposure and HLA in healthy donors. Notes on the study in general: For most subjects, TCR beta sequences were reported to predict HLA-A and HLA-B alleles with accuracy. CMV serostatus was the only immune exposure information that was available.

This CDR3 has 16 amino acids. J gave up 4 bases and V 10 bases, and 17 bases lay outside the gene matches. Looked up from germline, CDR1 is SNHLY and CDR2 is FYNNEI. The PCR ran on 60 Vbeta and 13 Jbeta primers. Libraries were prepared by immunoSEQ multiplex PCR; TCRdb keeps only in-frame clonotypes and omits some of them. This sample has about 190,000 clones; over 60% occur once, and the top ten carry about 5%. This clone came up a few times. The target antigen is unknown. The chain links TRBV2 to TRBJ2-7; the match to TRBD1 covers 9 bases. The receptor was isolated from a man aged 30 to 45 in good health and CMV-seropositive. Sequenced material: PBMCs. The chain's CDR3 is CAINYNSGTGIYEQYF. As DNA, the CDR3 is TGTGCCATCAACTATAATTCCGGGACAGGGATTTACGAGCAGTACTTC.